The rows below give T cell receptor beta chains drawn from one sample of a study of T cells in Graves' hyperthyroidism and ophthalmopathy. From the multiplex PCR reads, TCRdb called clonotypes with MiXCR, one entry per CDR3 protein. The sample records 600,000 or so distinct CDR3 sequences, 46% being singletons. The sequenced sample consisted of peripheral blood or thyroid tissue (not recorded which). The origin of the receptors is a young woman with Graves' hyperthyroidism. Each CDR3 is given with its conserved first and last residue. Fields, in order: J gene, clone size, D gene, V gene, CDR3 DNA, CDR3 protein. D genes are given only for firm matches. Size is omitted from some rows. Given values are once, few, many or a class for expanded clones.

j_call: TRBJ1-2; clone_size: many; d_call: NA; v_call: TRBV24-1; cdr3_nt: TGTGCCACCAGTGATTGGGACATTAACTATGGCTACACCTTC; cdr3_aa: CATSDWDINYGYTF
j_call: TRBJ2-2; clone_size: NA; d_call: TRBD1; v_call: TRBV7-2; cdr3_nt: TGTGCCAGCAGCTTAGACCAGGGGGCTATGAGCGGGGAGCTGTTTTTT; cdr3_aa: CASSLDQGAMSGELFF
j_call: TRBJ1-1; clone_size: NA; d_call: NA; v_call: TRBV19; cdr3_nt: TGTGCCAGTACCGCTGGCAACGTCCTGACTTTCTTT; cdr3_aa: CASTAGNVLTFF
j_call: TRBJ2-6; clone_size: NA; d_call: NA; v_call: TRBV7-2; cdr3_nt: TGTGCCAGCAGCTTAGCGTCGGCCAACGTCCTGACTTTC; cdr3_aa: CASSLASANVLTF
j_call: TRBJ2-5; clone_size: NA; d_call: TRBD1; v_call: TRBV5-1; cdr3_nt: TGTGCCAGCAGCATTGCCCAGGCCCTCGTAGCGACAGGGTCCGAGACCCAGTACTTC; cdr3_aa: CASSIAQALVATGSETQYF
j_call: TRBJ1-5; clone_size: NA; d_call: NA; v_call: TRBV2; cdr3_nt: TGTGCCAGCAGTGGTGGAGGGGCTGGTCAGCCCCAGCATTTT; cdr3_aa: CASSGGGAGQPQHF
j_call: TRBJ1-6; clone_size: many; d_call: NA; v_call: TRBV20-1; cdr3_nt: TGCAGTGCTAGTGGAGGGACCGGCTCACCCCTCCACTTT; cdr3_aa: CSASGGTGSPLHF
j_call: TRBJ2-5; clone_size: few; d_call: TRBD2; v_call: TRBV5-4; cdr3_nt: TGTGCCAGCAGCTTGGTTCAAGCGGGGGAAGAGACCCAGTACTTC; cdr3_aa: CASSLVQAGEETQYF
j_call: TRBJ1-2; clone_size: few; d_call: NA; v_call: TRBV9; cdr3_nt: TGTGCCAGCAGCGGAAGGACGGTGTATGGCTACACCTTC; cdr3_aa: CASSGRTVYGYTF
j_call: TRBJ2-2; clone_size: NA; d_call: NA; v_call: TRBV7-8; cdr3_nt: TGTGCCAGCAGCTTCCCGCAGGGGGAGGTCGGGGAGCTGTTTTTT; cdr3_aa: CASSFPQGEVGELFF
j_call: TRBJ1-2; clone_size: many; d_call: NA; v_call: TRBV29-1; cdr3_nt: TGCAGCGTTTCGATGCAGGGGAACTATGGCTACACCTTC; cdr3_aa: CSVSMQGNYGYTF
j_call: TRBJ1-1; clone_size: NA; d_call: NA; v_call: TRBV12-3/TRBV12-4; cdr3_nt: TGTGCCAGCAGAGCGTGGGGGAGGAACACTGAAGCTTTCTTT; cdr3_aa: CASRAWGRNTEAFF
j_call: TRBJ1-1; clone_size: NA; d_call: TRBD1; v_call: TRBV7-9; cdr3_nt: TGTGCCAGCAGCCCCCGGACAGGGGGCATCACTGAAGCTTTCTTT; cdr3_aa: CASSPRTGGITEAFF
j_call: TRBJ2-5; clone_size: few; d_call: NA; v_call: TRBV25-1; cdr3_nt: TGTGCCAGCAGGGTACTAGAGGACAGTTCGTACGAGACCCAGTACTTC; cdr3_aa: CASRVLEDSSYETQYF
j_call: TRBJ2-7; clone_size: many; d_call: NA; v_call: TRBV7-9; cdr3_nt: TGTGCCAGCAGCTTAGTGGCGGGATTGGTGCCCTACGAGCAGTACTTC; cdr3_aa: CASSLVAGLVPYEQYF
j_call: TRBJ2-5; clone_size: once; d_call: TRBD1; v_call: TRBV10-3; cdr3_nt: TGTGCCAGCAGTTACCTCTGGGACAGCCAAGAGACCCAGTACTTC; cdr3_aa: CASSYLWDSQETQYF
j_call: TRBJ1-1; clone_size: NA; d_call: NA; v_call: TRBV7-9; cdr3_nt: TGTGCCAGCAGCTTAGCCAGTGACACTGAAGCTCTCTTT; cdr3_aa: CASSLASDTEALF
j_call: TRBJ1-6; clone_size: many; d_call: TRBD1; v_call: TRBV7-9; cdr3_nt: TGTGCCAGCAGCTCCGGGACAGGGGTGAATTCACCCCTCCACTTT; cdr3_aa: CASSSGTGVNSPLHF
j_call: TRBJ2-5; clone_size: NA; d_call: TRBD1; v_call: TRBV7-9; cdr3_nt: TGTGGCAGCAGCTACAGACAGGGCGAGGAGACCCAGTACTTC; cdr3_aa: CGSSYRQGEETQYF
j_call: TRBJ2-7; clone_size: NA; d_call: NA; v_call: TRBV5-1; cdr3_nt: TGCGCCAGCAGAAGCAGCGTCTACGAGCAGTACTTC; cdr3_aa: CASRSSVYEQYF
j_call: TRBJ2-1; clone_size: NA; d_call: TRBD2; v_call: TRBV29-1; cdr3_nt: TGCAGCGTTACTAGCGGTCTGGGTTCGGAGCAGTTCTTC; cdr3_aa: CSVTSGLGSEQFF
j_call: TRBJ2-5; clone_size: NA; d_call: NA; v_call: TRBV2; cdr3_nt: TGTGCCAGCAGTGGGGACTTAATGAGGACCCAGTACTTC; cdr3_aa: CASSGDLMRTQYF
j_call: TRBJ2-1; clone_size: NA; d_call: NA; v_call: TRBV19; cdr3_nt: TGTGCCAGTAGTCCGTTATGGACAAGGACAATGGTGCAGTTCTTC; cdr3_aa: CASSPLWTRTMVQFF